One and the same sample provided the 8 T cell receptor beta chains below, sequenced in a study of blood T cell repertoires in COVID-19. Assay: immunoSEQ multiplex PCR; the TCRdb copy retains only in-frame clones and omits some. The sample lists more than 300,000 clones; 70% to 90% were seen once. The sequenced sample was peripheral blood. These receptors all stem from a man younger than 30 who had recovered from COVID-19.

This chain links TRBV19 with TRBJ1-3, with D possibly being TRBD1 (5 bases). V was pared by 6 bases and J by 8 bases, with 20 bases between. CDR3 length equals 15 residues. Germline V gives CDR1 LNHDA, CDR2 SQIVND (reference sequence). In DNA, the CDR3 is TGTGCCAGTAGGCCTTCCGGGACTCAGGGATACACCATATATTTT. It translates to CASRPSGTQGYTIYF.

The V and J genes are TRBV3-1 (or the pseudogene TRBV3-2) and TRBJ2-1, with 11 bases that match TRBD2. J lost 2 bases, V lost 8 bases, and 5 bases had no gene match. The CDR3 totals 15 residues. Germline CDR1 is LGHDT and CDR2 is YNNKEL (reference sequence). The CDR3 coding sequence is TGTGCCAGCCGACAACTAGCGGGAGCCTACAATGAGCAGTTCTTC. Translation: CASRQLAGAYNEQFF.

V is TRBV29-1 and J is TRBJ2-1; 8 nucleotides line up with TRBD2. The CDR3 runs 14 residues. The junction had 2 bases not matched to a gene; V was cut back by 1 base and J by 3 bases. Germline CDR1 and CDR2: SQVTM and ANQGSEA. DNA for the CDR3: TGCAGCGTTGAAGCCCGGGAGGGCTACAATGAGCAGTTCTTC. As protein: CSVEAREGYNEQFF.

The CDR3 region has the DNA TGTGCCAGCAGTGAAAATGGAGGAATGAACACTGAAGCTTTCTTT. Encoded protein: CASSENGGMNTEAFF. V usage is TRBV2 and J usage is TRBJ1-1; no definite D call. The V end was cut by 2 bases, the J end by 0 bases, with 10 bases between. This CDR3 has 15 residues. Per the germline V gene, CDR1 is SNHLY and CDR2 is FYNNEI.

The chain joins TRBV18 to TRBJ2-3, with TRBD2 matching 12 bases. This CDR3 region has 16 residues. J lost 1 base, V lost 3 bases, and 2 bases had no gene match. Germline CDR1 reads KGHSH; CDR2 reads LQKENI. CDR3 region: CASSPLAGGRTDTQYF. The CDR3 bases are TGTGCCAGCTCACCCCTAGCGGGAGGGCGCACAGATACGCAGTATTTT.

The chain recombines TRBV5-1 with TRBJ2-3; the D gene is possibly TRBD2 (5 bases). Germline V gene sequence: CDR1 SGHRS, CDR2 YFSETQ. V was pared by 0 bases and J by 0 bases, with 17 bases between. The CDR3 spans 18 residues. CDR3: CASSLAFRGAASTDTQYF. The CDR3 region has the DNA TGCGCCAGCAGCTTGGCGTTTCGGGGAGCCGCTAGCACAGATACGCAGTATTTT.

The V and J genes are TRBV18 and TRBJ1-2; 11 positions agree with TRBD1. Losses at the gene ends were 2 bases for V and 3 bases for J; bases not matched to a gene: 2. CDR1 is KGHSH, CDR2 LQKENI, per germline. The CDR3 contains 15 residues. The CDR3 DNA reads as TGTGCCAGCTCACCAGAGGGACAGGGGGACTATGGCTACACCTTC. Its translation is CASSPEGQGDYGYTF.

This clone was seen once. This chain links TRBV4-1 with TRBJ1-5; 7 bases are a match to TRBD1. CDR1 is MGHRA, CDR2 YSYEKL, per germline. The CDR3 loop spans 15 amino acids. With 3 bases clipped from V and 2 bases from J, the junction kept 4 bases outside the gene matches. The DNA of the CDR3 is TGCGCCAGCAGCCAGAGACAGGGAGGCAATCAGCCCCAGCATTTT. Amino acids: CASSQRQGGNQPQHF.